The sequence of this T cell receptor (beta chain) was determined in a study of shared clonotypes between healthy human individuals. The naive CD8 fraction comprised CD45RO-negative cells positively selected for CCR7 and excluded terminally differentiated effector memory CD45RA+ cells. CDR3 length equals 14 residues. Germline-derived CDR1 and CDR2 are MDHEN and SYDVKM. J was trimmed by 2 bases and V by 6 bases; bases with no gene match: 6. Sequenced by immunoSEQ multiplex PCR; TCRdb stores in-frame clones only, minus some. Of about 1.9 million clones listed, 93% were seen once; the top ten hold under 2%.

V and J are TRBV28 and TRBJ1-1; 7 bases fit TRBD1. The clonotype comes from a man aged 18 to 35 in good health. Some clones in this sample may be carry-over from other donors' samples. Sequencing was carried out using naive CD8+ T cells from PBMCs. CDR3 loop: CASRIDRVNTEAFF. The CDR3, as DNA: TGTGCCAGCAGGATCGACAGGGTTAACACTGAAGCTTTCTTT.